Each of the 9 T cell receptor beta chains below was sequenced from the same sample in a study of blood T cell repertoires in COVID-19. TCRdb's table, derived via immunoSEQ multiplex PCR, lists solely in-frame clones and lacks some. There are about 68,000 clones in the sample; about 89% occur only once, and just over 2.5% lies in the top ten. Specimen: peripheral blood. Receptors were obtained from a man in his forties or fifties with COVID-19, enrolled during active disease.

The rearrangement joins TRBV4-3 to TRBJ1-1, with 7 bases that match TRBD1. There are 14 residues in the CDR3. Per germline, CDR1 LGHNA and CDR2 YSLEER. The V segment lost 4 bases and the J segment 5 bases; nucleotides outside the gene matches: 7. Here the CDR3 DNA reads TGCGCCAGCAGCCGCAACAGGGGAGGAACTGAAGCTTTCTTT. Translated: CASSRNRGGTEAFF.

CDR3 sequence (DNA): TGTGCCAGCAGTTATCAGGGGGACGTTCATGGCTACACCTTC. It is translated as CASSYQGDVHGYTF. V is TRBV6-6 and J is TRBJ1-2; TRBD1 matches 7 bases. The CDR3 loop spans 14 amino acids. In germline, CDR1 is MNHNY, CDR2 SVGAGI (reference sequence). Trimming at V came to 3 bases and at J to 6 bases, leaving 7 bases not matched to a gene.

This clone has just a few counts. This rearrangement joins TRBV6-6 to TRBJ1-5; 8 bases line up with TRBD1. Germline V gives CDR1 MNHNY, CDR2 SVGAGI (reference sequence). With V trimmed by 6 bases and J by 6 bases, 13 bases remained unmatched. The CDR3 spans 16 residues. The CDR3: CASSVTGGGGGQPQHF. The CDR3 region has the DNA TGTGCCAGCAGCGTAACAGGGGGAGGCGGGGGTCAGCCCCAGCATTTT.

The V call is TRBV5-8, the J call TRBJ1-2, with 7 positions matching TRBD1. The trim removed 4 bases at V and 8 bases at J, leaving 8 bases unmatched. CDR3 length equals 13 residues. From germline, CDR1 is SGHTS and CDR2 YDEGEE. CDR3 nucleotide sequence: TGTGCCAGCAGCAGGGGGCAAGTATCAGGCTACACCTTC. Amino acids: CASSRGQVSGYTF.

This chain connects TRBV5-5 to TRBJ1-4, with D maybe TRBD1 (5 bases). The germline V gene has CDR1 SGHKS and CDR2 YYEKEE (reference sequence). V was pared by 0 bases and J by 8 bases, with 11 bases between. The CDR3 sequence is 14 residues long. CDR3 coding DNA: TGTGCCAGCAGCTTGGCGGGGGTAGGGGAAAAACTGTTTTTT. Protein product: CASSLAGVGEKLFF. The complete variable domain, with remaining parts taken from reference TRBV5-5 and TRBJ1-4, reads DAGVTQSPTHLIKTRGQQVTLRCSPISGHKSVSWYQQVLGQGPQFIFQYYEKEERGRGNFPDRFSARQFPNYSSELNVNALLLGDSALYLCASSLAGVGEKLFFGSGTQLSVL.

The chain is built from TRBV6-5 and TRBJ2-1, with TRBD2 identical over 11 bases. The germline gives CDR1 MNHEY, CDR2 SVGAGI. V shed 5 bases and J 6 bases; nucleotides not matched to a gene: 3. The CDR3 totals 14 residues. The CDR3, as DNA: TGTGCCAGCAGTACTAGCGGGGGTGGCAATGAGCAGTTCTTC. This translates into CASSTSGGGNEQFF.

V usage is TRBV5-4 and J usage is TRBJ2-3; 7 bases are a match to TRBD1. The germline CDR1 and CDR2 sequences are SGHNT and YYREEE (reference sequence). The CDR3 loop spans 15 amino acids. V lost 4 bases to trimming and J lost 2 bases; unmatched junction nucleotides: 7. CDR3 sequence reads: CASSPRDSYTDTQYF. The CDR3 nucleotides read TGTGCCAGCAGCCCCCGGGACAGTTACACAGATACGCAGTATTTT. The full variable domain, with the rest looked up from reference TRBV5-4 and TRBJ2-3, is ETGVTQSPTHLIKTRGQQVTLRCSSQSGHNTVSWYQQALGQGPQFIFQYYREEENGRGNFPPRFSGLQFPNYSSELNVNALELDDSALYLCASSPRDSYTDTQYFGPGTRLTVL.

The genes are TRBV7-9 and TRBJ2-5, with D possibly being TRBD1 (5 bases). Per germline, CDR1 SEHNR and CDR2 FQNEAQ (reference sequence). The CDR3 consists of 12 residues. Trimming removed 11 bases at V and 0 bases at J, with 10 bases between. The CDR3 loop reads CAVHRYQETQYF. Written as DNA, the CDR3 is TGTGCCGTCCACAGGTACCAAGAGACCCAGTACTTC.

The rearrangement joins TRBV3-1 (or the pseudogene TRBV3-2) to TRBJ2-7; D might be TRBD2 (6 bases). V shed 1 base and J shed 3 bases, with 10 bases lying between them. Germline CDR1 is LGHDT and CDR2 is YNNKEL (reference sequence). The CDR3 sequence is 14 residues long. The CDR3 nucleotides are TGTGCCAGCAGCCAAGGACTAGGACACTACGAGCAGTACGTC. Translating it yields CASSQGLGHYEQYV.